The next 16 T cell receptor beta chains were all read from a single sample in a study of chronic HIV infection and antiretroviral therapy. TCRdb reprocessed the 5' RACE reads with MiXCR, giving one entry per CDR3 protein. The data contain 30,000 to 35,000 distinct CDR3 sequences, over 7.5% of them singletons. The sequencing sample was made of peripheral blood. The source is an adult who had HIV and had not received antiretroviral therapy, or was an uninfected healthy control (not recorded which).

This clonotype has more than one count but fewer than ten. The genes are TRBV11-2 and TRBJ1-4, with TRBD1 matching 7 bases. The V gene's germline CDR1 is SGHAT and CDR2 FQNNGV. With V trimmed by 5 bases and J by 5 bases, 5 bases remained unmatched. The CDR3 covers 14 residues. CDR3 bases: TGTGCCAGCAGCCTCCGACAGGGAAATGAAAAACTGTTTTTT. This translates into CASSLRQGNEKLFF.

This clonotype was detected ten times or more. The V call is TRBV29-1, the J call TRBJ2-5; either TRBD1 or TRBD2 may fit D (5 bases each). The CDR3 has 13 amino acids. V was pared by 7 bases and J by 2 bases, with 14 bases between. From germline, CDR1 is SQVTM and CDR2 ANQGSEA. Here the CDR3 reads CSAGARAQETQYF. CDR3 DNA: TGCAGCGCCGGGGCGAGGGCTCAAGAGACCCAGTACTTC.

There are many counts of this clonotype. The chain uses TRBV6-6 and TRBJ2-1; 9 nucleotides align to TRBD2. This CDR3 comprises 16 residues. From germline, CDR1 is MNHNY and CDR2 SVGAGI (reference sequence). The V and J ends lost 4 bases and 10 bases, in that order; junction bases with no gene match: 14. The CDR3 DNA sequence: TGTGCCAGCAGTTCCCGGGCGGGACTAGCCGAGAGGGAGCAGTTCTTC. Its translation is CASSSRAGLAEREQFF.

This clonotype appeared a few times. CDR3 loop: CASSIGPNTEAFF. The DNA of the CDR3 is TGTGCCAGCAGTATTGGACCTAACACTGAAGCTTTCTTT. The V gene is TRBV27, the J gene TRBJ1-1; D gene uncertain. Trimming stripped 5 bases from V and 2 bases from J, with 9 bases between. This CDR3 is built from 13 residues. Looked up from germline, CDR1 is MNHEY and CDR2 is SMNVEV (reference sequence).

This clonotype has only a few counts. The genes are TRBV5-4 and TRBJ2-7, with TRBD2 identical over 8 bases. Germline CDR1 SGHNT, CDR2 YYREEE (reference sequence). The CDR3 runs 16 residues. The V gene end was trimmed by 0 bases and the J gene end by 4 bases; junction bases not matched to a gene: 9. The CDR3, as DNA: TGTGCCAGCAGCTTGGAAAACGGGAGGGCCGGTTACGAGCAGTACTTC. Protein: CASSLENGRAGYEQYF.

The chain employs TRBV6-1 and TRBJ1-1; D ambiguous. The CDR3 spans 13 residues. Germline assignment: CDR1 MNHNS and CDR2 SASEGT. V was trimmed by 5 bases and J by 7 bases, leaving 14 bases between them. Here the CDR3 reads CASSPLRAVEAFF. The CDR3 region has the DNA TGTGCCAGCAGTCCTCTTCGAGCGGTTGAAGCTTTCTTT.

CDR3 coding DNA: TGTGCCAGCAGGCCCGGGACGGCGCTGGGAAACACCATATATTTT. It yields the protein CASRPGTALGNTIYF. This rearrangement joins TRBV25-1 to TRBJ1-3, with a weak D call TRBD1 (5 bases). CDR1 is MGHDK and CDR2 is SYGVNS in the germline V gene. There are 15 residues in the CDR3. V lost 6 bases and J 4 bases, leaving 16 bases between the germline ends. The complete variable domain, with remaining parts taken from reference TRBV25-1 and TRBJ1-3, reads EADIYQTPRYLVIGTGKKITLECSQTMGHDKMYWYQQDPGMELHLIHYSYGVNSTEKGDLSSESTVSRIRTEHFPLTLESARPSHTSQYLCASRPGTALGNTIYFGEGSWLTVV.

The sample holds a few counts of this clonotype. The chain carries TRBV10-3 and TRBJ1-2; D possibly corresponds to TRBD1 (5 bases). Germline V gene lookup returns CDR1 ENHRY and CDR2 SYGVKD. The CDR3 sequence is 14 residues long. With 8 bases removed from V and 6 bases from J, the gap between germline ends came to 19 bases. The CDR3 reads CAISTAWGTDGYTF. DNA of the CDR3: TGTGCCATCTCTACAGCGTGGGGGACGGATGGCTACACCTTC.

This clonotype was seen a handful of times. This chain uses TRBV7-8 with TRBJ2-1; no clear D gene. The ends were cut back, 0 bases at V and 5 bases at J, with 11 bases in the middle. CDR1 and CDR2 from the germline V gene are SGHVS and FQNEAQ. The CDR3 is made up of 15 amino acids. The CDR3 nucleotides read TGTGCCAGCAGCTTAGCGAGGCGACATAACAATGAGCAGTTCTTC. Amino acid sequence: CASSLARRHNNEQFF.

There are a few counts of this clonotype. V gene TRBV20-1 combines with J gene TRBJ1-5; no clear D gene. V was clipped by 3 bases and J by 0 bases, with 15 bases between them. Germline V gene lookup returns CDR1 DFQATT and CDR2 SNEGSKA (reference sequence). The CDR3 extends over 16 amino acids. CDR3 bases: TGCAGTGCTAGGGTTGACAAGTCAGATAGCAATCAGCCCCAGCATTTT. It encodes CSARVDKSDSNQPQHF.

This clonotype occurred many times. The CDR3 is CASSEWGRGQETQYF. The CDR3 nucleotides are TGTGCCAGCAGTGAATGGGGCAGGGGGCAGGAGACCCAGTACTTC. This rearrangement joins TRBV25-1 to TRBJ2-5; 8 nucleotides match TRBD1. The junction had 6 bases not matched to a gene; V was cut back by 1 base and J by 5 bases. Germline CDR1 and CDR2: MGHDK and SYGVNS. This CDR3 has 15 residues. The whole variable domain, filled in from reference TRBV25-1 and TRBJ2-5, reads EADIYQTPRYLVIGTGKKITLECSQTMGHDKMYWYQQDPGMELHLIHYSYGVNSTEKGDLSSESTVSRIRTEHFPLTLESARPSHTSQYLCASSEWGRGQETQYFGPGTRLLVL.

This clonotype was counted ten times or more. The chain carries TRBV2 and TRBJ2-1, with TRBD1 identical over 7 bases. V shed 8 bases, J shed 4 bases, and the junction held 11 bases outside the gene matches. Germline-derived CDR1 and CDR2 are SNHLY and FYNNEI. This CDR3 has 15 residues. CDR3 DNA sequence: TGTGCCAGCGGGGGACCGGGACAGACTTACAATGAGCAGTTCTTC. Translated, it gives CASGGPGQTYNEQFF.

This clonotype was counted at least ten times. This chain connects TRBV6-1 to TRBJ1-4; no reliable D call. Germline V gene sequence: CDR1 MNHNS, CDR2 SASEGT. This CDR3 spans 14 amino acids. Between the trimmed V and J ends, which lost 6 bases and 6 bases, there was a span of 14 bases. The CDR3 DNA reads as TGTGCCAGCAGGGCTTGGGTACGGGATGAAAAACTGTTTTTT. This sequence encodes CASRAWVRDEKLFF.

This clonotype was observed a handful of times. The chain carries TRBV25-1 and TRBJ1-6, with 9 bases lining up with TRBD1. Unmatched junction bases numbered 4, after V lost 0 bases and J lost 7 bases. Germline CDR1 reads MGHDK; CDR2 reads SYGVNS. The CDR3 runs to 16 residues. This CDR3 is CASSEYWGQGNSPLHF. The CDR3 DNA reads TGTGCCAGCAGTGAATATTGGGGACAGGGAAATTCACCCCTCCACTTT. Full variable domain (missing parts from reference TRBV25-1 and TRBJ1-6): EADIYQTPRYLVIGTGKKITLECSQTMGHDKMYWYQQDPGMELHLIHYSYGVNSTEKGDLSSESTVSRIRTEHFPLTLESARPSHTSQYLCASSEYWGQGNSPLHFGNGTRLTVT.

The chain uses TRBV18 and TRBJ1-5; 8 nucleotides align to TRBD1. The junction had 5 bases not matched to a gene; V was cut back by 5 bases and J by 5 bases. The CDR3 consists of 14 residues. Germline assignment: CDR1 KGHSH and CDR2 LQKENI. CDR3 DNA sequence: TGTGCCAGCTCAGGGACAGGTTCAGATCAGCCCCAGCATTTT. Residues: CASSGTGSDQPQHF.

In its sample, this clonotype was seen a few times. The chain links TRBV7-2 to TRBJ1-6; D call uncertain. There are 16 residues in the CDR3. In germline, CDR1 is SGHTA, CDR2 FQGNSA. Trimming cost V 0 bases and J 0 bases, with 6 bases left between them. In DNA form, the CDR3 reads TGTGCCAGCAGCTTAGCTCGGAGCTCCTATAATTCACCCCTCCACTTT. It encodes CASSLARSSYNSPLHF. Using reference TRBV7-2 and TRBJ1-6 for the parts outside the CDR3, the full variable domain is GAGVSQSPSNKVTEKGKDVELRCDPISGHTALYWYRQSLGQGLEFLIYFQGNSAPDKSGLPSDRFSAERTGGSVSTLTIQRTQQEDSAVYLCASSLARSSYNSPLHFGNGTRLTVT.